This T cell receptor (beta chain) stems from a study of tumor and adjacent non-tumor tissue in lung cancer. Study-wide background: Stage I to III disease affected 9 to 10 men and 5 women aged about 31 to 76. Samples averaged about 3.8 million productive TCRbeta reads each.

This sample's RNA came from whole unsorted tissue. Distant lung tissue was collected more than 3 cm away from the tumor edge. A modified ARM-PCR protocol with three rounds of nested PCR amplified TCRbeta. TCRdb ran MiXCR on the multiplex PCR reads and lists one entry per CDR3 protein. The sample records about 110,000 distinct CDR3 sequences, 60% to 65% being singletons. Study-wide results and limits: Shorter survival was associated with higher TCR diversity in tumors. Normal lung showed higher cumulative top 100 clone frequency than tumor.

Turning to this clonotype: Its target is not known.

The CDR3 runs to 14 residues. Germline V gives CDR1 SNHLY, CDR2 FYNNEI. The junction had 5 bases not matched to a gene; V was cut back by 4 bases and J by 6 bases. Sequencing was done on a sample of distant non-tumor lung tissue. The chain joins TRBV2 to TRBJ2-3; 9 bases are a match to TRBD2. This TCR was recovered from a man between 60 and 70 years old with non-small cell lung cancer. The CDR3 is CASSVGGGADTQYF. The CDR3 DNA sequence: TGTGCCAGCAGTGTTGGCGGGGGGGCGGATACGCAGTATTTT.